This T cell receptor beta chain is from a study of T-cell reconstitution after alpha-beta-depleted transplantation in children. Preparation of the TCRbeta library was carried out with unique molecular identifiers. Each CDR3 protein gets one entry after TCRdb re-called the PCR reads with MiXCR. This table has about 300,000 distinct CDR3 sequences, about a tenth appearing once. This clonotype has ten or more counts. The antigen remains unidentified. A junction end diverges from the germline sequence, so it may reflect a read error. This CDR3 contains 15 residues. CDR1 and CDR2 (germline): SQVTM, ANQGSEA. Study conclusions and caveats: Surviving recipient T cells and thymic progenitors underlay high day-60 TCRbeta diversity in some patients.

Sequenced material: PBMCs, taken before TCRalphabeta/CD19-depleted stem cell transplant. The chain uses TRBV29-1 and TRBJ1-2; TRBD1 is a possible D gene (6 bases). The receptor was isolated from a boy younger than two with acute myeloid leukemia, due to receive a stem cell transplant. The CDR3 bases are TGTAGCGTCCCTGACGGGGGGCGTAGGGGATATGGCTACACCTTC. As protein: CSVPDGGRRGYGYTF.